The 17 T cell receptor beta chains below were found in one sample sequenced in a study of blood T cell repertoires in COVID-19. Clones were sequenced by immunoSEQ multiplex PCR, and TCRdb holds only the in-frame ones, with some missing. The table shows around 130,000 clones, with 70% to 90% occurring only once. Sequences were obtained from PBMCs or T cells enriched from blood (not recorded which). The origin of the receptors is a woman aged 45-59 years who had recovered from COVID-19.

The chain carries TRBV5-4 and TRBJ2-7, with TRBD1 matching over 7 bases. Germline CDR1 and CDR2: SGHNT and YYREEE (reference sequence). V lost 0 bases and J lost 5; bases outside the gene matches: 2. CDR3 size: 13 residues. The CDR3, as DNA: TGTGCCAGCAGCTTGGAAGGGGGCCACGAGCAGTACTTC. Amino acids: CASSLEGGHEQYF.

The rearrangement links TRBV5-6 to TRBJ2-7, with TRBD1 matching over 8 bases. Germline trimming cut 1 base from V and 7 bases from J; bases unmatched to any gene: 7. This CDR3 spans 14 amino acids. CDR1 and CDR2 (germline): SGHDT, YYEEEE. The CDR3 DNA follows: TGTGCCAGCAGCTTGCGACAGGGGACGGGGGAGCAGTACTTC. It translates to CASSLRQGTGEQYF.

V usage is TRBV30 and J usage is TRBJ1-2, with D possibly matching TRBD1 (6 bases). CDR1 GTSNPN and CDR2 SVGIG come from the germline V gene (reference sequence). The CDR3 totals 11 residues. V lost 8 bases, J lost 6 bases, and 13 bases lay in between. CDR3 sequence: CAGRYRDGYTF. CDR3 bases: TGTGCCGGAAGATACAGGGATGGCTACACCTTC.

V usage is TRBV27 and J usage is TRBJ1-4; possible D gene TRBD1, 6 bases. Germline values: CDR1 MNHEY, CDR2 SMNVEV (reference sequence). This CDR3 has 15 amino acids. The V and J ends lost 0 bases and 7 bases respectively, with 12 bases between them. For the CDR3, the DNA is TGTGCCAGCAGTTTATCTACAGGGTTGCGTGAAAAACTGTTTTTT. Translation: CASSLSTGLREKLFF.

The gene calls are TRBV7-3 and TRBJ2-2; D may be TRBD1 (6 bases). Trimming shortened V by 5 bases and J by 6 bases, and 19 bases separated the two germline ends. This CDR3 has 16 amino acids. CDR1 is SGHTA and CDR2 is FQGTGA in the germline V gene. Here the CDR3 DNA reads TGTGCCAGCAGCCCCGGCCAGGGGTTACTCGCCGGGGAGCTGTTTTTT. Its translation is CASSPGQGLLAGELFF.

V gene TRBV5-1 combines with J gene TRBJ2-1, with TRBD2 matching over 10 bases. This CDR3 region has 15 residues. Germline V gene data show CDR1 as SGHRS and CDR2 as YFSETQ. J lost 2 bases, V lost 5 bases, and 4 bases had no gene match. Here the CDR3 reads CASRSTSGAYNEQFF. DNA for the CDR3: TGCGCCAGCAGGTCCACTAGCGGGGCCTACAATGAGCAGTTCTTC.

The genes are TRBV2 and TRBJ2-1; TRBD1 aligns across 8 bases. The germline CDR1 and CDR2 sequences are SNHLY and FYNNEI. This CDR3 has 11 amino acids. The V gene end was trimmed by 6 bases and the J gene end by 13 bases; junction bases not matched to a gene: 5. CDR3 coding DNA: TGTGCCAGCAGGGCGGACAGGGCCCAGTTCTTC. It yields the protein CASRADRAQFF.

This clone was detected once. The chain has TRBV3-1 (or the pseudogene TRBV3-2) and TRBJ2-7, with 8 bases fitting TRBD1. The trim removed 3 bases at V and 5 bases at J, leaving 9 bases unmatched. Germline V gene lookup returns CDR1 LGHDT and CDR2 YNNKEL (reference sequence). The CDR3 totals 15 residues. DNA of the CDR3: TGTGCCAGCAGCCAGCTGGGACAGGCGGCAAACGAGCAGTACTTC. Protein: CASSQLGQAANEQYF.

This chain uses TRBV5-1 with TRBJ2-1, with TRBD2 matching 11 bases. The V gene's germline CDR1 is SGHRS and CDR2 YFSETQ. The V gene end was trimmed by 4 bases and the J gene end by 4 bases; junction bases not matched to a gene: 4. The CDR3 spans 15 residues. This CDR3 is CASSEGLAVYNEQFF. CDR3 nucleotide sequence: TGCGCCAGCAGCGAGGGACTAGCGGTTTACAATGAGCAGTTCTTC.

V and J are TRBV2 and TRBJ2-1; D may be TRBD2 (7 bases). This CDR3 contains 13 residues. Germline V gives CDR1 SNHLY, CDR2 FYNNEI. With 7 bases removed from V and 8 bases from J, the gap between germline ends came to 15 bases. The CDR3 sequence is CASKEGGRYEQFF. CDR3 coding DNA: TGTGCCAGCAAAGAGGGGGGGAGATATGAGCAGTTCTTC. The entire variable domain, with the rest obtained from reference TRBV2 and TRBJ2-1, is as follows: EPEVTQTPSHQVTQMGQEVILRCVPISNHLYFYWYRQILGQKVEFLVSFYNNEISEKSEIFDDQFSVERPDGSNFTLKIRSTKLEDSAMYFCASKEGGRYEQFFGPGTRLTVL.

This sequence joins TRBV2 and TRBJ2-1; no clear D. Looked up from germline, CDR1 is SNHLY and CDR2 is FYNNEI. CDR3 size: 11 residues. V was pared by 10 bases and J by 5 bases, with 9 bases between. In DNA form, the CDR3 reads TGTGCCAACCAACTCGACAATGAGCAGTTCTTC. This gives the protein CANQLDNEQFF.

The chain carries TRBV5-5 and TRBJ1-6, with D uncertain. Germline V CDR1 and CDR2: SGHKS, YYEKEE (reference sequence). Trimming removed 5 bases from V and 10 bases from J, with 10 bases in between. This CDR3 is 12 amino acids long. The DNA of the CDR3 is TGTGCCAGCAGTTCCATGCAGTCACCCCTCCACTTT. As protein: CASSSMQSPLHF.

The gene calls are TRBV19 and TRBJ1-1; 7 nucleotides line up with TRBD1. The ends lost 4 bases at V and 3 bases at J; junction bases unmatched: 2. The CDR3 is 13 residues long. Germline CDR1 LNHDA, CDR2 SQIVND (reference sequence). The CDR3 sequence: CASSNTGDTEAFF. The CDR3 DNA follows: TGTGCCAGTAGTAACACAGGGGACACTGAAGCTTTCTTT.

This clone has just a few counts. The chain recombines TRBV29-1 with TRBJ1-2; D possibly corresponds to TRBD1 (6 bases). This CDR3 spans 12 amino acids. The V gene lost 3 bases and the J gene lost 4 bases, with 9 bases spanning the gap. Germline loops: CDR1 SQVTM, CDR2 ANQGSEA. The CDR3 here is CSVDGGAYGYTF. Here the CDR3 DNA reads TGCAGCGTTGATGGGGGGGCCTATGGCTACACCTTC.

This sequence joins TRBV13 and TRBJ1-5, with 8 bases aligning to TRBD1. Trimming took 5 bases from V and 6 from J; bases not matched to a gene: 6. Germline lookup yields CDR1 PRHDT and CDR2 FYEKMQ (reference sequence). This CDR3 has 14 amino acids. In DNA form, the CDR3 reads TGTGCCAGCAGCCTTACAGGGGGACGTCAGCCCCAGCATTTT. Translated: CASSLTGGRQPQHF.

Note on this clone: At the DNA level, this CDR3 is encoded by other sequences in the same sample as well. The chain joins TRBV7-2 to TRBJ2-5, with 7 bases identical to TRBD2. The V segment lost 2 bases and the J segment 1 base; nucleotides outside the gene matches: 1. Looked up from germline, CDR1 is SGHTA and CDR2 is FQGNSA. The CDR3 covers 14 residues. The chain's CDR3 is CASSLWGGQETQYF. In DNA, the CDR3 is TGTGCCAGCAGCTTATGGGGGGGCCAAGAGACCCAGTACTTC.

Note on this clone: The germline gene is not matched at one end of the junction; a read error may be the cause. The gene calls are TRBV24-1 and TRBJ1-2; 9 positions match TRBD1. The germline V gene encodes CDR1 KGHDR and CDR2 SFDVKD. CDR3 length: 15 amino acids. The CDR3, as DNA: TGTGCCACCAGTGGTTTGGACAGGGGTTACGATGGCTACACCTTC. Translated, it gives CATSGLDRGYDGYTF.